A selection of T cell receptor beta chains follows, all from one sample in a study of blood T cell repertoires in COVID-19. Libraries were prepared by immunoSEQ multiplex PCR; TCRdb keeps only in-frame clonotypes and omits some of them. The data contain 95,000 to 110,000 clones, 88% of them singletons. The sample taken for sequencing was peripheral blood. The receptors shown here come from a human donor in a cohort sampled during active COVID-19. CDR3s include the opening cysteine and the closing phenylalanine or tryptophan. The D gene is left open where the match is weak. Size tells how often a clone was seen (once, few, many) or the class of an expanded clone, and some rows leave it out.

abundance	v_gene	j_gene	d_gene	CDR3aa	CDR3nt
-	TRBV5-1	TRBJ2-5	TRBD1	CASSSGTGKETQYF	TGCGCCAGCAGCTCCGGGACAGGGAAGGAGACCCAGTACTTC
-	TRBV6-5	TRBJ2-5	-	CASRLQGGSGQTQYF	TGTGCCAGCAGGTTACAGGGTGGGAGCGGCCAGACCCAGTACTTC
-	TRBV5-1	TRBJ2-3	-	CASSLEWQGKTDTQYF	TGCGCCAGCAGCTTGGAGTGGCAGGGAAAGACAGATACGCAGTATTTT
-	TRBV10-1	TRBJ1-2	TRBD1	CASRAGTASDTNYGYTF	TGCGCCAGCAGAGCCGGGACAGCCTCTGATACTAACTATGGCTACACCTTC
-	TRBV7-2	TRBJ2-3	-	CASSLQATDTQYF	TGTGCCAGCAGCTTGCAGGCCACAGATACGCAGTATTTT
-	TRBV4-3	TRBJ2-7	TRBD1	CASSQDWDRGEQYF	TGCGCCAGCAGCCAAGATTGGGACAGGGGCGAGCAGTACTTC
-	TRBV27	TRBJ2-7	TRBD1	CASSLDREFGEQYF	TGTGCCAGCAGTTTAGACAGGGAGTTCGGTGAGCAGTACTTC
once	TRBV12-3/TRBV12-4	TRBJ2-7	-	CASSLPGRGEQYF	TGTGCCAGCAGTCTTCCCGGAAGGGGCGAGCAGTACTTC
-	TRBV12-3/TRBV12-4	TRBJ1-1	-	CASEVRGNTEAFF	TGTGCCAGCGAGGTCAGGGGGAACACTGAAGCTTTCTTT
-	TRBV30	TRBJ2-6	TRBD1	CAWSRKGADRANVLTF	TGTGCCTGGAGTCGAAAGGGGGCCGATAGGGCCAACGTCCTGACTTTC
-	TRBV29-1	TRBJ1-2	TRBD1	CSVGDRAGYGYTF	TGCAGCGTTGGCGACAGGGCTGGATATGGCTACACCTTC